These 30 T cell receptor beta chains share one sample of origin, sequenced in a study of CD8+CD57+ T cells in acquired aplastic anemia (dated by TCRdb to the late 2010s). The data were produced on an Illumina HiSeq 2000. TCR beta VDJ combination and CDR3 sequence profiling used genomic DNA as the template. TCRdb passed the public sequencing reads through fastp at Q25 and MiXCR, retaining productive beta sequences. Each CDR3 protein gets just one entry, which takes the most common genes and DNA from the rows behind it. The sample profile shows around 190,000 distinct CDR3 sequences; around 50% of them were found once. The top ten clonotypes cover about an eighth of the sample. Expansion of CD8+CD57+ cells had been shown by flow cytometry in the patients chosen for sequencing. Sequencing input: sorted CD4+, CD8+, or CD8+CD57+ T cells (not recorded which) from PBMCs. These receptors were collected from a human donor with aplastic anemia.

Ten or more counts support this clonotype. The rearrangement links TRBV19 to TRBJ1-1; TRBD1 might be the D (6 bases). Germline V gives CDR1 LNHDA, CDR2 SQIVND (reference sequence). V gave up 6 bases and J gave up 1 base, with 18 bases separating them. The CDR3 covers 16 residues. Written as DNA, the CDR3 is TGTGCCAGTAGCCAAATAGGGGGGGGCCCGAACACTGAAGCTTTCTTT. Protein sequence: CASSQIGGGPNTEAFF.

The gene calls are TRBV5-1 and TRBJ2-7, with 9 bases fitting TRBD1. After removal of 0 bases from V and 0 bases from J, the junction contained 7 bases not matched to a gene. The CDR3 consists of 17 residues. CDR1 is SGHRS, CDR2 YFSETQ, per germline. CDR3 in DNA: TGCGCCAGCAGCTTGGCTAGGACAGGGGTCAGCTCCTACGAGCAGTACTTC. Translating it yields CASSLARTGVSSYEQYF. The full variable domain, completed using reference TRBV5-1 and TRBJ2-7, is KAGVTQTPRYLIKTRGQQVTLSCSPISGHRSVSWYQQTPGQGLQFLFEYFSETQRNKGNFPGRFSGRQFSNSRSEMNVSTLELGDSALYLCASSLARTGVSSYEQYFGPGTRLTVT.

This clonotype was seen ten or more times. The chain combines TRBV2 with TRBJ2-2; D gene uncertain. V lost 3 bases, J lost 3 bases, and 5 bases lay in between. This CDR3 has 13 residues. The V gene's germline CDR1 is SNHLY and CDR2 FYNNEI. CDR3 sequence (DNA): TGTGCCAGCAGTGATATTTACACCGGGGAGCTGTTTTTT. It yields the protein CASSDIYTGELFF.

This chain joins TRBV4-1 and TRBJ2-1, with a possible D match to TRBD1 (6 bases). V dropped 4 bases and J dropped 9 bases, with 22 bases sitting between them. The germline gives CDR1 MGHRA, CDR2 YSYEKL. The CDR3 is made up of 16 amino acids. CDR3 amino acids: CASSPGHGSGSGEQFF. Written as DNA, the CDR3 is TGCGCCAGCAGCCCGGGACACGGTTCAGGCTCGGGTGAGCAGTTCTTC.

This clonotype has at least ten counts. The V gene is TRBV11-3, the J gene TRBJ2-3; TRBD2 might be the D (6 bases). Trimming took off 6 bases at V and 8 bases at J, with 15 bases between the two ends. The CDR3 has 13 residues. The germline V gene encodes CDR1 SGHNT and CDR2 YENEEA. The CDR3 bases are TGTGCCAGCAGTTCGGAGGGATGGGGTACGCAGTATTTT. As protein: CASSSEGWGTQYF.

This clonotype was recorded many times. This chain connects TRBV7-6 to TRBJ2-3, with TRBD2 matching over 8 bases. The trim removed 5 bases at V and 4 bases at J, leaving 11 bases unmatched. Germline V gives CDR1 SGHVS, CDR2 FNYEAQ. This CDR3 spans 16 amino acids. The CDR3 region is CASSLPRGGRADTQYF. CDR3 nucleotides: TGTGCCAGCAGCCTTCCCCGGGGGGGGCGGGCAGATACGCAGTATTTT.

This clonotype was seen ten or more times. One end of the junction varies from germline; a read error may be responsible. The chain is built from TRBV3-1 and TRBJ2-3; D is perhaps TRBD1 (6 bases). CDR1 LGHDT and CDR2 YNNKEL come from the germline V gene (reference sequence). The CDR3 totals 18 residues. As DNA, the CDR3 is TGTGCCAGCAGCAAAGACCGACCCAGGACAGCCGGCGCAGATACGCAGTATTTT. Translating it yields CASSKDRPRTAGADTQYF.

This clonotype has ten or more counts. The chain employs TRBV5-4 and TRBJ2-7; no clear D. CDR3 length equals 13 residues. Germline V gene lookup returns CDR1 SGHNT and CDR2 YYREEE (reference sequence). The germline V and J ends were trimmed by 0 bases and 7 bases, with 11 bases remaining between them. As DNA, the CDR3 is TGTGCCAGCAGCTTGGCAAGAACCAATGAGCAGTACTTC. Its translation: CASSLARTNEQYF.

The CDR3 DNA reads TGTGCCACTAGAGGTTCAGGGGCAGAGACCCAGTACTTC. Translation gives CATRGSGAETQYF. The genes are TRBV15 and TRBJ2-5, with D perhaps matching TRBD1 (6 bases). V shed 9 bases and J shed 4 bases, with 15 bases lying between them. The CDR3 is 13 amino acids. Looked up from germline, CDR1 is LNHNV and CDR2 is YYDKDF (reference sequence).

This chain uses TRBV20-1 with TRBJ2-1; D is uncertain. Deletions cut 2 bases from V and 0 bases from J, with 8 bases between. Germline CDR1 DFQATT, CDR2 SNEGSKA (reference sequence). The CDR3 is made up of 14 amino acids. This CDR3 is CSARWGSSYNEQFF. CDR3 coding DNA: TGCAGTGCTAGATGGGGTAGCTCCTACAATGAGCAGTTCTTC.

Only a few counts were recorded for this clonotype. J is TRBJ2-2 and V is TRBV18; TRBD2 is a possible D gene (5 bases). Trimming removed 4 bases at V and 0 bases at J, with 9 bases between. The CDR3 covers 15 residues. The germline V gene has CDR1 KGHSH and CDR2 LQKENI. CDR3: CASSLEGPNTGELFF. The CDR3 bases are TGTGCCAGCTCACTTGAGGGCCCGAACACCGGGGAGCTGTTTTTT.

Many counts were recorded for this clonotype. The rearrangement joins TRBV6-1 to TRBJ2-5; no clear D gene. Germline V CDR1 and CDR2: MNHNS, SASEGT. The V end was cut by 4 bases, the J end by 5 bases, with 11 bases between. The CDR3 has 13 residues. The CDR3 reads CASSGRVGETQYF. The CDR3 coding sequence is TGTGCCAGCAGTGGTAGGGTGGGTGAGACCCAGTACTTC.

This clonotype appeared a few times. The chain is built from TRBV30 and TRBJ1-2; 7 bases line up with TRBD1. The CDR3 is 14 amino acids. V dropped 0 bases and J dropped 5; count of bases not matched to a gene: 6. Germline-derived CDR1 and CDR2 are GTSNPN and SVGIG (reference sequence). CDR3: CAWSVRQGVYGYTF. The CDR3 DNA reads as TGTGCCTGGAGTGTACGCCAGGGGGTTTATGGCTACACCTTC.

The rearrangement joins TRBV6-1 to TRBJ1-5; TRBD1 agrees at 8 bases. The CDR3 is 17 amino acids. The germline CDR1 and CDR2 sequences are MNHNS and SASEGT. The trim removed 7 bases at V and 4 bases at J, leaving 15 bases unmatched. The CDR3 loop reads CASTPVGGRQGNQPQHF. The CDR3 nucleotides read TGTGCCAGCACCCCAGTCGGGGGGAGACAGGGGAATCAGCCCCAGCATTTT.

This clonotype appeared once. The rearrangement uses TRBV12-3 or TRBV12-4 and TRBJ1-1, with unresolved D. V lost 6 bases and J 6 bases, leaving 17 bases between the germline ends. The length of the CDR3 is 14 residues. CDR3 amino acids: CASSPEYVVAEAFF. The CDR3 DNA follows: TGTGCCAGCAGCCCGGAGTACGTCGTGGCTGAAGCTTTCTTT.

This clonotype has ten or more counts. The chain links TRBV2 to TRBJ2-2, with 8 bases fitting TRBD1. The trim removed 8 bases at V and 0 bases at J, leaving 11 bases unmatched. CDR3 length: 17 residues. The germline V gene encodes CDR1 SNHLY and CDR2 FYNNEI. CDR3 sequence reads: CASLPPRQGTNTGELFF. The CDR3 DNA reads as TGTGCCAGCTTACCCCCCAGACAGGGGACGAACACCGGGGAGCTGTTTTTT.

For the CDR3, the DNA is TGTGCCACCAGCAGAGAGACCAGCGGGAACTCCTACAATGAGCAGTTCTTC. This translates into CATSRETSGNSYNEQFF. The J gene is TRBJ2-1, the V gene TRBV15; 7 bases match TRBD2. The ends lost 0 bases at V and 0 bases at J; junction bases unmatched: 5. Germline CDR1 and CDR2: LNHNV and YYDKDF (reference sequence). This CDR3 contains 17 residues. Based on the CDR3 plus reference TRBV15 and TRBJ2-1, the full variable domain is DAMVIQNPRYQVTQFGKPVTLSCSQTLNHNVMYWYQQKSSQAPKLLFHYYDKDFNNEADTPDNFQSRRPNTSFCFLDIRSPGLGDTAMYLCATSRETSGNSYNEQFFGPGTRLTVL.

CDR3 DNA sequence: TGTGCCACCAGTGATCCTAGCGGGGACCAAGAGACCCAGTACTTC. Its translation is CATSDPSGDQETQYF. The chain is built from TRBV24-1 and TRBJ2-5, with 9 bases fitting TRBD2. The CDR3 is made up of 15 amino acids. Germline V lookup: CDR1 KGHDR, CDR2 SFDVKD. With V trimmed by 3 bases and J by 0 bases, 1 base remained unmatched.

Remarks on this clonotype: A much larger clonotype is one base distant, so this may be a read error. The chain employs TRBV5-1 and TRBJ2-7; 9 bases are a match to TRBD2. This CDR3 has 15 residues. Germline-derived CDR1 and CDR2 are SGHRS and YFSETQ. V shed 4 bases, J shed 10 bases, and the junction held 15 bases outside the gene matches. CDR3 protein: CASSIPSGVQEAQYF. CDR3 DNA sequence: TGCGCCAGCAGCATCCCTAGCGGGGTACAAGAGGCCCAGTACTTC.

The V call is TRBV24-1, the J call TRBJ1-5; possibly TRBD1 for D (6 bases). The CDR3 contains 14 residues. With 3 bases removed from V and 4 bases from J, the gap between germline ends came to 9 bases. Germline values: CDR1 KGHDR, CDR2 SFDVKD. In nucleotides, the CDR3 is TGTGCCACCAGTGATCGAGGGGGGAATCAGCCCCAGCATTTT. Amino acid sequence: CATSDRGGNQPQHF.

This clonotype occurred many times. This chain connects TRBV6-4 to TRBJ2-7; D not certain. V was clipped by 3 bases and J by 6 bases, with 6 bases between them. Germline lookup yields CDR1 MRHNA and CDR2 SNTAGT. The CDR3 is 11 amino acids. CDR3 residues: CASSEAAEQYF. The CDR3 DNA sequence: TGTGCCAGCAGTGAGGCGGCCGAGCAGTACTTC.

The rearrangement joins TRBV19 to TRBJ1-6, with 7 bases aligning to TRBD1. The CDR3 runs to 14 residues. V shed 7 bases, J shed 9 bases, and the junction held 9 bases outside the gene matches. Germline CDR1 LNHDA, CDR2 SQIVND (reference sequence). The CDR3 sequence: CASTARDSLSPLHF. CDR3 in DNA: TGTGCCAGTACCGCCCGGGACAGCCTTTCACCCCTCCACTTT.

This clonotype was counted many times. The rearrangement joins TRBV20-1 to TRBJ1-4; 8 bases map to TRBD1. Germline-derived CDR1 and CDR2 are DFQATT and SNEGSKA (reference sequence). V lost 5 bases and J lost 4; bases outside the gene matches: 6. The length of the CDR3 is 14 residues. CDR3 loop: CSARGTGFNEKLFF. DNA of the CDR3: TGCAGTGCTCGGGGGACAGGATTTAATGAAAAACTGTTTTTT.

This sequence joins TRBV2 and TRBJ1-2, with D tentatively TRBD1 (5 bases). CDR1 and CDR2 from the germline V gene are SNHLY and FYNNEI. V was clipped by 0 bases and J by 8 bases, with 13 bases between them. This CDR3 spans 14 amino acids. The CDR3 loop is CASSEARQGGGYTF. DNA of the CDR3: TGTGCCAGCAGTGAAGCGCGGCAGGGCGGCGGCTACACCTTC.

As for this clonotype: A much larger clone sits a single nucleotide away, making a read error possible. The chain uses TRBV13 and TRBJ1-6; D is possibly TRBD1 (6 bases). Germline assignment: CDR1 PRHDT and CDR2 FYEKMQ (reference sequence). The CDR3 has 16 residues. CDR3 DNA: TGTGCCGGCAGCTCAGGACAGAGGGGCTATAATTCACCCCTCCACTTT. It yields the protein CAGSSGQRGYNSPLHF.

The rearrangement links TRBV7-6 to TRBJ2-3; 13 nucleotides line up with TRBD2. The CDR3 has 19 amino acids. Unmatched junction bases numbered 13, after V lost 3 bases and J lost 4 bases. Per germline, CDR1 SGHVS and CDR2 FNYEAQ. CDR3 residues: CASSFPATTSGGASDTQYF. In DNA, the CDR3 is TGTGCCAGCAGCTTCCCCGCTACTACTAGCGGGGGGGCGTCAGATACGCAGTATTTT.

The chain recombines TRBV7-9 with TRBJ2-7; no reliable D call. Trimming took off 5 bases at V and 6 bases at J, with 11 bases between the two ends. The CDR3 extends over 12 amino acids. CDR1 and CDR2 (germline): SEHNR, FQNEAQ (reference sequence). CDR3 sequence: CASSPGPGEQYF. The CDR3 region has the DNA TGTGCCAGCAGCCCCGGGCCTGGCGAGCAGTACTTC.

This clonotype was seen only a few times. This chain connects TRBV10-3 to TRBJ1-5; perhaps TRBD1 as D (5 bases). The ends were cut back, 3 bases at V and 2 bases at J, with 11 bases in the middle. The germline gives CDR1 ENHRY, CDR2 SYGVKD. The CDR3 is 15 amino acids. Here the CDR3 reads CAISDGGVGNQPQHF. The CDR3 DNA sequence: TGTGCCATCAGTGACGGAGGGGTTGGCAATCAGCCCCAGCATTTT.

Ten or more counts support this clonotype. The V and J genes are TRBV6-4 and TRBJ2-1; no definite D call. The CDR3 loop spans 11 amino acids. Trimming took off 0 bases at V and 6 bases at J, with 0 bases between the two ends. Germline lookup yields CDR1 MRHNA and CDR2 SNTAGT. CDR3 sequence: CASSDSNEQFF. The CDR3 nucleotides read TGTGCCAGCAGTGACTCCAATGAGCAGTTCTTC.

In this sample, this clonotype turned up many times. This sequence joins TRBV19 and TRBJ2-7, with TRBD2 matching over 7 bases. Germline V gene data show CDR1 as LNHDA and CDR2 as SQIVND (reference sequence). The CDR3 sequence is 13 residues long. The junction had 2 bases not matched to a gene; V was cut back by 4 bases and J by 2 bases. The CDR3 DNA sequence: TGTGCCAGTAGTAGGAGCGGGGCCTACGAGCAGTACTTC. It specifies CASSRSGAYEQYF.